The present TCR beta chain was sequenced within a study of T-cell memory formation after mild COVID-19 (dated by TCRdb to the early 2020s). For the wider study: TCR sequence clusters from the two donors were found to be largely donor specific. In a couple of donors, T-cell clones that expanded and contracted after mild COVID-19 were followed by sequencing TCRalpha and TCRbeta repertoires longitudinally. Two young, previously healthy adult volunteers, one female and one male, were included in the cohort. General findings and caveats noted by the study authors: SARS-CoV-2 specificity of the second-wave clones peaking on day 37 was not confirmed. Some responding clones were detected in pre-infection memory, which suggested that pre-existing cross-reactive memory T cells had joined the SARS-CoV-2 response. Contracting CD4+ clones were located mainly in the CM and EM memory subsets, whereas CD8+ clones were found to be enriched in EMRA. Only a couple of mild cases were covered in the study, and larger cohorts including severe cases with pre-infection samples were considered necessary. Clones that contracted from day 15 to 85 showed balanced CD4/CD8 phenotypes, whereas a second wave of clones that expanded from day 15 to 37 leaned towards CD4+.

Sequencing instrument: Illumina NovaSeq 6000. cDNA libraries for TCRalpha and TCRbeta were prepared by 5'RACE using constant-segment primers, with sample barcodes and unique molecular identifiers added. Trizol reagent was used to extract RNA from every sample. Amplification of the libraries took two PCR steps, and the second step added a second sample barcode plus Illumina TruSeq adapters. Sequencing of the libraries was done on an Illumina NovaSeq, producing 2 x 150 bp paired-end reads. In the original analysis: The reads were demultiplexed and collapsed into UMI-guided consensus sequences using migec v1.2.7. Using mixcr v2.1.11, UMI consensuses were aligned to TRA and TRB V and J templates and then assembled into clonotypes. Expanded or contracted clonotypes were those called significant by both edgeR and NoisET, with noise models trained on biological replicates. edgeR calls used a false discovery rate-adjusted p below 0.01 and a log2 fold-change threshold of 1. As an exploratory analysis of dynamics, PCA with hierarchical clustering was applied to max-normalized trajectories of the 1000 most abundant clonotypes. Each responding clone was given a CD4 or CD8 phenotype based on the CD4+ and CD8+ repertoires, which had been sequenced separately. TCRdb reworked the public reads: Q25 trimming with fastp, MiXCR clone assembly, productive beta chains retained. Identical CDR3 proteins give one entry, which carries the most common genes and DNA. The V and J calls here are based on TCRdb, not the publication. The sample has fewer than 200,000 distinct CDR3 sequences on record, roughly 13% of them singletons. About 3.3% of the sample belongs to the ten largest clones.

This clonotype turned up a few times. The target of this receptor is not known. No qualities accompany the bases; no much larger clone lies one base away. V and J lose 0 bases and 7 bases, and a span of 7 bases separates them. CDR1 is given as LGHNA and CDR2 as YSLEER, both from the germline V gene. From the cysteine through the phenylalanine, the CDR3 covers 13 amino acids. The entry retains the CDR3 DNA only, 39 bases that are in frame from base 1. Ficoll-Paque density gradient centrifugation was used to isolate PBMCs. The TCR originated in a man younger than 30 who had mild COVID-19 (a few samples of this study predate the infection). The sample titles of this study are shuffled in the database, so cell type and time point are left out; the donor was told from shared clones. Material for sequencing was PBMCs or a T cell subset sorted from them (not recorded which). The V and J segments used are TRBV4-3 and TRBJ1-3; too little of a D gene remains to name it. The DNA reads as follows: TGCGCCAGCAGCCAAGATGGGCCGAACACCATATATTTT. This codes for CASSQDGPNTIYF.